The 22 T cell receptor beta chains below come from one sample, sequenced in a study of OX40 agonist ivuxolimab in advanced cancers. The method behind the library was the immunoSEQ multiplex PCR assay. Here the immuneACCESS table is served through TCRdb, limited to in-frame sequences with V and J called. Missing clones are a known gap in these copies; in checked studies unresolved V genes cover under half, and the rest lacks a known reason. The sample records more than 10,000 clones, 65% to 70% of which are singletons. In total, the top ten clones hold around a quarter of the sample. Sequences were derived from CD4+ or CD8+ T cells sorted from blood, sampled in a trial of the OX40 agonist ivuxolimab. Source of these receptors: an adult with an advanced solid tumor such as melanoma, head and neck, liver or kidney cancer.

The sample holds one count of this clone. The rearrangement joins TRBV6-5 to TRBJ1-3; the D is unclear. The germline V gene encodes CDR1 MNHEY and CDR2 SVGAGI. CDR3 length equals 15 residues. The V gene lost 0 bases and the J gene lost 4 bases, with 10 bases spanning the gap. The CDR3 DNA reads TGTGCCAGCAGTTACTCGGCGGAAGGGGGAAACACCATATATTTT. It encodes CASSYSAEGGNTIYF.

V is TRBV7-8 and J is TRBJ2-1, with 7 bases aligning to TRBD2. Germline V gene sequence: CDR1 SGHVS, CDR2 FQNEAQ. The CDR3 sequence is 16 residues long. V lost 4 bases, J lost 6 bases, and 12 bases stayed unmatched. CDR3: CASSSHRREASNEQFF. CDR3 in DNA: TGTGCCAGCAGCTCCCATCGACGGGAGGCTAGCAATGAGCAGTTCTTC.

V is TRBV9 and J is TRBJ2-3; 11 positions agree with TRBD2. The CDR3 covers 16 residues. CDR1 SGDLS and CDR2 YYNGEE come from the germline V gene. The CDR3 here is CAASGGIGSSTDTQYF. CDR3 sequence (DNA): TGTGCGGCTAGCGGGGGGATAGGGTCTAGCACAGATACGCAGTATTTT. Using reference TRBV9 and TRBJ2-3 for the parts outside the CDR3, the full variable domain is DSGVTQTPKHLITATGQRVTLRCSPRSGDLSVYWYQQSLDQGLQFLIQYYNGEERAKGNILERFSAQQFPDLHSELNLSSLELGDSALYFCAASGGIGSSTDTQYFGPGTRLTVL.

CDR3 sequence: CASSYGRVEQPQHF. CDR3 in DNA: TGTGCCAGTAGTTACGGTAGGGTTGAACAGCCCCAGCATTTT. The V gene is TRBV19, the J gene TRBJ1-5, with D unclear. The CDR3 sequence is 14 residues long. Germline V gene lookup returns CDR1 LNHDA and CDR2 SQIVND (reference sequence). Trimming removed 5 bases at V and 7 bases at J, with 15 bases between. Based on the CDR3 plus reference TRBV19 and TRBJ1-5, the full variable domain is DGGITQSPKYLFRKEGQNVTLSCEQNLNHDAMYWYRQDPGQGLRLIYYSQIVNDFQKGDIAEGYSVSREKKESFPLTVTSAQKNPTAFYLCASSYGRVEQPQHFGDGTRLSIL.

The chain employs TRBV6-5 and TRBJ1-5; D perhaps matches TRBD1 (5 bases). V shed 7 bases and J shed 7 bases, with 11 bases lying between them. CDR1 and CDR2 (germline): MNHEY, SVGAGI. The CDR3 sequence is 12 residues long. CDR3 residues: CASTEGRQPQHF. CDR3 in DNA: TGTGCCAGCACGGAGGGGAGGCAGCCCCAGCATTTT.

The rearrangement uses TRBV19 and TRBJ2-4; tentative D call: TRBD1 (6 bases). There are 14 residues in the CDR3. In germline, CDR1 is LNHDA, CDR2 SQIVND (reference sequence). Trimming took 5 bases from V and 7 from J, leaving 15 bases between them. The CDR3, as DNA: TGTGCCAGTAGTCCCTTCGGGACAAGTAACATTCAGTACTTC. Translation gives CASSPFGTSNIQYF.

This clone was seen once. The CDR3 DNA is TGTGCCAGCAGCCTTCGGACTAGTAGCTACGAGCAGTACTTC. It translates to CASSLRTSSYEQYF. This chain connects TRBV5-4 to TRBJ2-7, with 7 nucleotides matching TRBD2. The J segment lost 3 bases and the V segment lost 4 bases, leaving 7 bases of the junction unmatched. The CDR3 length is 14 residues. Germline-derived CDR1 and CDR2 are SGHNT and YYREEE (reference sequence).

In this sample, this clone turned up a few times. The V and J genes are TRBV6-5 and TRBJ1-5, with D unresolved. This CDR3 has 14 residues. V was shortened by 4 bases and J by 4 bases, with 11 bases between the two germline ends. Germline-derived CDR1 and CDR2 are MNHEY and SVGAGI. CDR3 sequence (DNA): TGTGCCAGCAGTTTATCGTGGGAGAATCAGCCCCAGCATTTT. Its protein is CASSLSWENQPQHF.

This clone was seen more than once but under ten times. The rearrangement uses TRBV4-1 and TRBJ2-7, with 10 bases lining up with TRBD2. The J segment lost 3 bases and the V segment lost 0 bases, leaving 11 bases of the junction unmatched. Germline lookup yields CDR1 MGHRA and CDR2 YSYEKL. The CDR3 contains 18 residues. In nucleotides, the CDR3 is TGCGCCAGCAGCCAAGAACAGACCTCTAGCGGGAGTTTCTACGAGCAGTACTTC. It specifies CASSQEQTSSGSFYEQYF.

The rearrangement joins TRBV5-6 to TRBJ2-7; D is uncertain. The CDR3 totals 11 residues. Germline V CDR1 and CDR2: SGHDT, YYEEEE. V was trimmed by 1 base and J by 5 bases, leaving 4 bases between them. The CDR3 reads CASSLRDEQYF. The DNA for the CDR3 is TGTGCCAGCAGCTTGCGGGACGAGCAGTACTTC.

The rearrangement uses TRBV7-9 and TRBJ2-7, with no clear D. The V end was cut by 6 bases, the J end by 0 bases, with 9 bases between. This CDR3 comprises 13 residues. Germline V lookup: CDR1 SEHNR, CDR2 FQNEAQ (reference sequence). This CDR3 is CASSSILSYEQYF. In DNA form, the CDR3 reads TGTGCCAGCAGTTCCATACTCTCCTACGAGCAGTACTTC.

The chain carries TRBV13 and TRBJ2-3; perhaps TRBD2 as D (6 bases). With 2 bases removed from V and 3 bases from J, the gap between germline ends came to 12 bases. This CDR3 contains 15 residues. In germline, CDR1 is PRHDT, CDR2 FYEKMQ (reference sequence). Here the CDR3 DNA reads TGTGCCAGCAGCTTAACAACAGGAGGGACAGATACGCAGTATTTT. Amino acid sequence: CASSLTTGGTDTQYF.

V is TRBV5-1 and J is TRBJ2-1; D not resolved. This CDR3 is 15 amino acids long. CDR1 and CDR2 from the germline V gene are SGHRS and YFSETQ. The germline V and J ends were trimmed by 1 base and 0 bases, with 8 bases remaining between them. This CDR3 is CASSLTPSSYNEQFF. The DNA for the CDR3 is TGCGCCAGCAGCTTGACCCCTAGCTCCTACAATGAGCAGTTCTTC. The full variable domain, in which reference TRBV5-1 and TRBJ2-1 provide the parts outside the CDR3, is KAGVTQTPRYLIKTRGQQVTLSCSPISGHRSVSWYQQTPGQGLQFLFEYFSETQRNKGNFPGRFSGRQFSNSRSEMNVSTLELGDSALYLCASSLTPSSYNEQFFGPGTRLTVL.

The chain uses TRBV28 and TRBJ2-1; D is possibly TRBD2 (6 bases). CDR3 size: 14 residues. Germline V gives CDR1 MDHEN, CDR2 SYDVKM. The ends were cut back, 7 bases at V and 1 base at J, with 11 bases in the middle. CDR3 region: CASMNSGSYNEQFF. DNA of the CDR3: TGTGCCAGCATGAATAGCGGTTCCTACAATGAGCAGTTCTTC. Full variable domain (rest looked up from reference TRBV28 and TRBJ2-1): DVKVTQSSRYLVKRTGEKVFLECVQDMDHENMFWYRQDPGLGLRLIYFSYDVKMKEKGDIPEGYSVSREKKERFSLILESASTNQTSMYLCASMNSGSYNEQFFGPGTRLTVL.

The V gene is TRBV7-9, the J gene TRBJ1-5, with 8 bases that match TRBD1. CDR1 SEHNR and CDR2 FQNEAQ come from the germline V gene (reference sequence). V lost 8 bases, J lost 4 bases, and 7 bases stayed unmatched. This CDR3 is 14 amino acids long. The CDR3 nucleotides are TGTGCCAGCTCCCGGACAGGGAATAATCAGCCCCAGCATTTT. Residues: CASSRTGNNQPQHF.

V is TRBV7-2 and J is TRBJ2-1, with TRBD2 matching 10 bases. V lost 5 bases and J lost 12; bases outside the gene matches: 13. This CDR3 spans 15 amino acids. The V gene's germline CDR1 is SGHTA and CDR2 FQGNSA. The CDR3 DNA follows: TGTGCCAGCAGCCAGACCGGGACTAGCGCATTGGGGCAGTTCTTC. This codes for CASSQTGTSALGQFF.

The V call is TRBV7-9, the J call TRBJ2-2; 7 bases fit TRBD2. This CDR3 has 16 residues. With V trimmed by 4 bases and J by 4 bases, 9 bases remained unmatched. The germline CDR1 and CDR2 sequences are SEHNR and FQNEAQ (reference sequence). CDR3 sequence reads: CASSSIPTGGTGELFF. The CDR3 DNA reads TGTGCCAGCAGCTCCATTCCTACGGGAGGCACCGGGGAGCTGTTTTTT.

This clone was recorded only once. The rearrangement joins TRBV28 to TRBJ2-3, with TRBD1 matching over 7 bases. V gave up 8 bases and J gave up 4 bases; unmatched junction bases: 24. The germline V gene encodes CDR1 MDHEN and CDR2 SYDVKM. The CDR3 is 19 residues long. The CDR3 here is CASPDNHTSGTAPPDTQYF. CDR3 DNA sequence: TGTGCCAGCCCAGATAATCATACCTCCGGGACAGCGCCACCAGATACGCAGTATTTT.

V is TRBV19 and J is TRBJ2-3; 12 bases match TRBD2. The V and J ends lost 5 bases and 7 bases, in that order; junction bases with no gene match: 7. From germline, CDR1 is LNHDA and CDR2 SQIVND (reference sequence). The CDR3 length is 15 residues. CDR3 residues: CASSSASGGANTQYF. The DNA for the CDR3 is TGTGCCAGTAGTTCGGCTAGCGGGGGGGCAAATACGCAGTATTTT.

V and J are TRBV7-9 and TRBJ2-2; 7 nucleotides agree with TRBD1. The CDR3 is 15 amino acids. Per germline, CDR1 SEHNR and CDR2 FQNEAQ (reference sequence). J gave up 1 base and V 5 bases, and 4 bases lay outside the gene matches. The CDR3 here is CASSATGENTGELFF. The CDR3 bases are TGTGCCAGCAGCGCAACAGGGGAGAACACCGGGGAGCTGTTTTTT. Combining the CDR3 with reference TRBV7-9 and TRBJ2-2 gives the whole variable domain DTGVSQNPRHKITKRGQNVTFRCDPISEHNRLYWYRQTLGQGPEFLTYFQNEAQLEKSRLLSDRFSAERPKGSFSTLEIQRTEQGDSAMYLCASSATGENTGELFFGEGSRLTVL.

The rearrangement joins TRBV9 to TRBJ2-1, with TRBD2 as a possible D gene (5 bases). The V gene lost 2 bases and the J gene lost 6 bases, with 6 bases spanning the gap. The CDR3 is 12 residues long. The germline V gene has CDR1 SGDLS and CDR2 YYNGEE. The CDR3 DNA reads TGTGCCAGCAGCGTGGACTTCAATGAGCAGTTCTTC. Protein: CASSVDFNEQFF.

The chain combines TRBV7-3 with TRBJ2-5; 7 nucleotides agree with TRBD2. Looked up from germline, CDR1 is SGHTA and CDR2 is FQGTGA. This CDR3 region has 16 residues. V was pared by 5 bases and J by 5 bases, with 14 bases of the junction left unmatched. For the CDR3, the DNA is TGTGCCAGCAGCCTACGGGCGGGGGACTATCGGGAGACCCAGTACTTC. This codes for CASSLRAGDYRETQYF.